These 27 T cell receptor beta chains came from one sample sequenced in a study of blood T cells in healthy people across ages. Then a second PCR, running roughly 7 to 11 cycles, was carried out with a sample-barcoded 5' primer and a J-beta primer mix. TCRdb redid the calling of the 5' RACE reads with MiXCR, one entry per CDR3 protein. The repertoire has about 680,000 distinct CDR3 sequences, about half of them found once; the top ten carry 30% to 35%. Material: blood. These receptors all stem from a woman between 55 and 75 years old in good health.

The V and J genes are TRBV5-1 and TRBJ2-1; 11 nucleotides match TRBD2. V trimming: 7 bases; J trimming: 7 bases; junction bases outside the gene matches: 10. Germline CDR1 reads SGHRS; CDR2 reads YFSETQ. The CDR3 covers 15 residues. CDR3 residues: CASGQLAGVVNEQFF. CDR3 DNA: TGCGCCAGCGGCCAACTAGCGGGAGTAGTGAATGAGCAGTTCTTC.

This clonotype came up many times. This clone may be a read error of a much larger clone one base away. This chain's CDR3 is CSARVGGRAYEQYF. In nucleotides, the CDR3 is TGCAGTGCTAGAGTTGGAGGGAGGGCCTACGAGCAGTACTTC. This chain uses TRBV20-1 with TRBJ2-7, with 7 positions matching TRBD2. The CDR3 has 14 amino acids. The V gene's germline CDR1 is DFQATT and CDR2 SNEGSKA (reference sequence). Losses at the gene ends were 1 base for V and 2 bases for J; bases not matched to a gene: 5.

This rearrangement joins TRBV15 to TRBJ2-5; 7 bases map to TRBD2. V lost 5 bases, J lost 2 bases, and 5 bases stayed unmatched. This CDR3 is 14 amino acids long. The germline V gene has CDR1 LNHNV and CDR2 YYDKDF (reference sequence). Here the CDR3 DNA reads TGTGCCACCAGCCCGAGGGACTATCAAGAGACCCAGTACTTC. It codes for CATSPRDYQETQYF. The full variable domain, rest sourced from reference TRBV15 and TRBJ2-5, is DAMVIQNPRYQVTQFGKPVTLSCSQTLNHNVMYWYQQKSSQAPKLLFHYYDKDFNNEADTPDNFQSRRPNTSFCFLDIRSPGLGDTAMYLCATSPRDYQETQYFGPGTRLLVL.

The CDR3 coding sequence is TGTGCCACCAGCAGAGATAGCTCCAGTTCCTACGAGCAGTACTTC. Amino acid sequence: CATSRDSSSSYEQYF. The chain links TRBV15 to TRBJ2-7; no reliable D call. Trimming cost V 0 bases and J 1 base, with 10 bases left between them. Germline CDR1 reads LNHNV; CDR2 reads YYDKDF (reference sequence). The CDR3 loop spans 15 amino acids.

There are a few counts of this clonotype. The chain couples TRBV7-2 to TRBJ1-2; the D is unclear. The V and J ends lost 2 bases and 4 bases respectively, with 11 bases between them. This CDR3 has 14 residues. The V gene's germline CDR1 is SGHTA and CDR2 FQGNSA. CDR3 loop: CASSLRPVIYGYTF. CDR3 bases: TGTGCCAGCAGCTTAAGACCGGTGATCTATGGCTACACCTTC.

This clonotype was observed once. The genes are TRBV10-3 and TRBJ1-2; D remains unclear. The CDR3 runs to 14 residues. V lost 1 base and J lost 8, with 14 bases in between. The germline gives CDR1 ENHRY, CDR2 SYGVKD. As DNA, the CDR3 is TGTGCCATCAGTGAGTGGGGTGTAGGTGACGGCTACACCTTC. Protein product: CAISEWGVGDGYTF.

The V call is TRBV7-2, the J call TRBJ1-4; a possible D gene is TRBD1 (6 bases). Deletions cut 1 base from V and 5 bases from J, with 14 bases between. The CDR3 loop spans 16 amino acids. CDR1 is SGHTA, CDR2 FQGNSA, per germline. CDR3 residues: CASSLGVGARNEKLFF. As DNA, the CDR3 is TGTGCCAGCAGCTTAGGGGTGGGGGCTCGGAATGAAAAACTGTTTTTT. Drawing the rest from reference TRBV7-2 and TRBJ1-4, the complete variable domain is GAGVSQSPSNKVTEKGKDVELRCDPISGHTALYWYRQSLGQGLEFLIYFQGNSAPDKSGLPSDRFSAERTGGSVSTLTIQRTQQEDSAVYLCASSLGVGARNEKLFFGSGTQLSVL.

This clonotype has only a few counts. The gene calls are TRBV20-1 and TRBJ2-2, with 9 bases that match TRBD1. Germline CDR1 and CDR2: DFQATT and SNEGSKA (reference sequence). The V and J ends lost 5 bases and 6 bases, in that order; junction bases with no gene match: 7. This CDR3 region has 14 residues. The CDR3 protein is CSALDRGSAGELFF. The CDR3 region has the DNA TGCAGTGCTCTTGACAGGGGGAGTGCCGGGGAGCTGTTTTTT.

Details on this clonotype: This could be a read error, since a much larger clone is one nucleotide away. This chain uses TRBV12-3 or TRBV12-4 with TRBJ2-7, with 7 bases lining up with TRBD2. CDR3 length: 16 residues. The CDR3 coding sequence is TGTGCCAGCAGCGTAGAGGGTCTAGCGGAACACTACGTGCAGTACTTC. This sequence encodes CASSVEGLAEHYVQYF.

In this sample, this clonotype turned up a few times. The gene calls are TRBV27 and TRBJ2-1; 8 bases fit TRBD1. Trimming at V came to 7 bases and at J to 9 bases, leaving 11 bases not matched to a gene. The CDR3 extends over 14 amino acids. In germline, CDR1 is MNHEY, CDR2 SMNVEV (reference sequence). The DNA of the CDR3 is TGTGCCAGCACCAAACTGGACAGGGTAGCTGAGCAGTTCTTC. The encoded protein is CASTKLDRVAEQFF.

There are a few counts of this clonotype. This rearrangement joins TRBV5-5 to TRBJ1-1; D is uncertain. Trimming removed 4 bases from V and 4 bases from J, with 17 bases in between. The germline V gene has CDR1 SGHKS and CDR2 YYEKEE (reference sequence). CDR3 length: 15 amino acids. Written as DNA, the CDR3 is TGTGCCAGCAGCCCTGATTTAGGGAGGGTCACTGAAGCTTTCTTT. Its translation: CASSPDLGRVTEAFF.

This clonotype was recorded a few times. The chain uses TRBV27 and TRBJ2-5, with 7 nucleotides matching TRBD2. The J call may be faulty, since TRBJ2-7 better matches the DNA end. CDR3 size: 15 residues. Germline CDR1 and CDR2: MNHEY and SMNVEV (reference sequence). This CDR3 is CASSRRDGGSHEQYF. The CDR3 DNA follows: TGTGCCAGCAGTAGACGGGACGGGGGGTCACACGAGCAGTACTTC.

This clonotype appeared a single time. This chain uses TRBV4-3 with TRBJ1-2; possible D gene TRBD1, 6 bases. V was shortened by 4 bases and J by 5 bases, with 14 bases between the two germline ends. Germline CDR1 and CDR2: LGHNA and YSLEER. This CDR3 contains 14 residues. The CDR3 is CASSPGQPGYGYTF. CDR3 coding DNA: TGCGCCAGCAGCCCCGGACAGCCCGGATATGGCTACACCTTC.

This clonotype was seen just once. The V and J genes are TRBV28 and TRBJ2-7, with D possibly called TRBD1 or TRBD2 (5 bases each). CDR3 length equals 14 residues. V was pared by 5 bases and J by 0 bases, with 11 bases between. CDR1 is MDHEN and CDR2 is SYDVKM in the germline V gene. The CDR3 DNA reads TGTGCCAGCAGTACCCCGGGGACCTCCTACGAGCAGTACTTC. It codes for CASSTPGTSYEQYF.

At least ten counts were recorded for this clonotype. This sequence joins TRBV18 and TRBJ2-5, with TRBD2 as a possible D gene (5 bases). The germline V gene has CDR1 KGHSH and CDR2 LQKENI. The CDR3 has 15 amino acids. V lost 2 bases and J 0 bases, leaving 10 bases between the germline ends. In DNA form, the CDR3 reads TGTGCCAGCTCACCATACGTGGGAGACCAAGAGACCCAGTACTTC. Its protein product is CASSPYVGDQETQYF.

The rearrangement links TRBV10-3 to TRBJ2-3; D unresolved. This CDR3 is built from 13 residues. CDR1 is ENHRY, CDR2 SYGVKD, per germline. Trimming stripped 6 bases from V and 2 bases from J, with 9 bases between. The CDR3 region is CAIRDGATDTQYF. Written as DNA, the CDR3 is TGTGCCATCAGGGACGGAGCCACAGATACGCAGTATTTT.

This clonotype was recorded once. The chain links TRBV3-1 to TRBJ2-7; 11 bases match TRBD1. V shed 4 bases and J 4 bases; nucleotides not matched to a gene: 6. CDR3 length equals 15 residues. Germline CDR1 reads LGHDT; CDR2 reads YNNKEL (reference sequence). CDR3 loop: CASSLWTGGGYEQYF. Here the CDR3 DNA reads TGTGCCAGCAGCCTCTGGACAGGGGGCGGGTACGAGCAGTACTTC.

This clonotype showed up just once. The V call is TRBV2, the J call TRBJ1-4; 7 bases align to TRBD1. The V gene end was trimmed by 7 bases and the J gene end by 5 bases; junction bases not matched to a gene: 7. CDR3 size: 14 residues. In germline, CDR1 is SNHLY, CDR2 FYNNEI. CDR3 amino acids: CASKVGTANEKLFF. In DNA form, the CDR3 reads TGTGCCAGCAAGGTCGGGACAGCGAATGAAAAACTGTTTTTT.

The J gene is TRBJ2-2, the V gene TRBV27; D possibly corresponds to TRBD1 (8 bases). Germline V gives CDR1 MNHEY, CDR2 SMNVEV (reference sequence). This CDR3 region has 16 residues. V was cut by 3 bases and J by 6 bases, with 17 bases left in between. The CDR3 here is CASSFDRGGLSGELFF. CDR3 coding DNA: TGTGCCAGCAGTTTCGACAGGGGAGGGTTATCCGGGGAGCTGTTTTTT.

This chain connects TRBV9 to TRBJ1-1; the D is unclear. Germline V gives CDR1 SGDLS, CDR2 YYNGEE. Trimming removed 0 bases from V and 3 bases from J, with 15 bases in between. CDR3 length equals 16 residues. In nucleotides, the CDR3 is TGTGCCAGCAGCGTAGGTCGAGTACAAACGGACACTGAAGCTTTCTTT. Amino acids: CASSVGRVQTDTEAFF.

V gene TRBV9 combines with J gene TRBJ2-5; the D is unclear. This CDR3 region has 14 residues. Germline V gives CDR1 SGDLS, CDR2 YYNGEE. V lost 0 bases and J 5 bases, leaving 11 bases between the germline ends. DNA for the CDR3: TGTGCCAGCAGCGTAGGGGTAGTTACGGAGACCCAGTACTTC. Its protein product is CASSVGVVTETQYF.

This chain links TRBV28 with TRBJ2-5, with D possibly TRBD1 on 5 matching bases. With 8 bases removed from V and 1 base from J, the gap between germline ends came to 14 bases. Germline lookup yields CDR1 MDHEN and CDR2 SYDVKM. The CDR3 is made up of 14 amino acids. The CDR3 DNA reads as TGTGCCAGCCGAGACAGAATGCCCCAAGAGACCCAGTACTTC. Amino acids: CASRDRMPQETQYF.

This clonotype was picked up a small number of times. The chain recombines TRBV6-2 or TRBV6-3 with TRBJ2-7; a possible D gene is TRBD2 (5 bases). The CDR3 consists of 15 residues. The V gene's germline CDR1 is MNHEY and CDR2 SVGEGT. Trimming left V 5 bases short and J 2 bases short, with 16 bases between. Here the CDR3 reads CASSGTGSAAYEQYF. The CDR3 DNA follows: TGTGCCAGCAGTGGAACGGGGAGTGCTGCCTACGAGCAGTACTTC.

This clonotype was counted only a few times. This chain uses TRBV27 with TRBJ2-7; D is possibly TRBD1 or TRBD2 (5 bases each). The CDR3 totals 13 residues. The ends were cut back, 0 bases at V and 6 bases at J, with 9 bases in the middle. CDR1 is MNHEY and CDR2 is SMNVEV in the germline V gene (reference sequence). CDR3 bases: TGTGCCAGCAGTTTATCTTGGGGGTTCGAGCAGTACTTC. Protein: CASSLSWGFEQYF.

The CDR3 DNA is TGCGCCACCACAAGACCCTACGAGCAGTACTTC. Translated: CATTRPYEQYF. V and J are TRBV5-1 and TRBJ2-7; D remains ambiguous. There are 11 residues in the CDR3. Trimming removed 9 bases at V and 2 bases at J, with 9 bases between. Germline V CDR1 and CDR2: SGHRS, YFSETQ.

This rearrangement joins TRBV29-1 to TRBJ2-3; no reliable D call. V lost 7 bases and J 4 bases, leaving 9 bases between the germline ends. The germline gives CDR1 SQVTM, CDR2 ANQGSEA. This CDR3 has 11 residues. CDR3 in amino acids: CSGKPPDTQYF. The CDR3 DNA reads TGCAGCGGAAAGCCGCCAGATACGCAGTATTTT.

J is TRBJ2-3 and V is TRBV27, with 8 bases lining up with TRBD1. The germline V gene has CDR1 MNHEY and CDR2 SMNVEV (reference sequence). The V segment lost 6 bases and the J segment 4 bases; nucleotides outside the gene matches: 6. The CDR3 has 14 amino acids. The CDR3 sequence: CASRADRDPDTQYF. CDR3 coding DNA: TGTGCCAGCAGGGCGGACAGGGACCCAGATACGCAGTATTTT.